This T cell receptor beta chain emerged from a study of blood T cell repertoires in COVID-19. Study information: The United States, Italy and Spain provided the acute and convalescent COVID-19 samples. The cDNA or gDNA used as material had been derived from T cells, B-cell-depleted T cells, or PBMCs.

Clones were sequenced by immunoSEQ multiplex PCR, and TCRdb holds only the in-frame ones, with some missing. The repertoire holds roughly 95,000 clones, with 70% to 85% as singletons. With 3 bases clipped from V and 9 bases from J, the junction kept 3 bases outside the gene matches. The V gene's germline CDR1 is SGHRS and CDR2 YFSETQ. The CDR3 loop spans 15 amino acids. The sample was peripheral blood. This chain joins TRBV5-1 and TRBJ2-1; TRBD2 matches at 16 bases. This clonotype was sampled from a human donor in a cohort sampled during active COVID-19. This chain's CDR3 is CASSSGLAGGGEQFF. CDR3 bases: TGCGCCAGCAGCTCGGGACTAGCGGGAGGGGGTGAGCAGTTCTTC.